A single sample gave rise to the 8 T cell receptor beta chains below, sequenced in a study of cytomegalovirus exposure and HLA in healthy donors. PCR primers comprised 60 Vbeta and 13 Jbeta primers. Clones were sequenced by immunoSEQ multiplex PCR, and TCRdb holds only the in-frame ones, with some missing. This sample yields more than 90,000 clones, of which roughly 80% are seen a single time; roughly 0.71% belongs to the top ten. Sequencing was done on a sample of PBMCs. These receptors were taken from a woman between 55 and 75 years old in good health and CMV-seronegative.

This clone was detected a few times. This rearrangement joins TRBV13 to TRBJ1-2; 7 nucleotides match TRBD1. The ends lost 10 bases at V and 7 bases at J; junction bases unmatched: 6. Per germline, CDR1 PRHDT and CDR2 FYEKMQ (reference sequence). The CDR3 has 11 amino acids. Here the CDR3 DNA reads TGTGCCAAGAAGACAGGGAGTGGCTACACCTTC. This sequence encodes CAKKTGSGYTF.

The CDR3, as DNA: TGTGCCAGCAGCGTAGCGGGGGGCGCACAAGAGACCCAGTACTTC. Protein: CASSVAGGAQETQYF. This rearrangement joins TRBV9 to TRBJ2-5, with a possible D match to TRBD2 (7 bases). V lost 0 bases and J lost 2, with 11 bases in between. The germline CDR1 and CDR2 sequences are SGDLS and YYNGEE. The CDR3 loop spans 15 amino acids. Combining the CDR3 with reference TRBV9 and TRBJ2-5 gives the whole variable domain DSGVTQTPKHLITATGQRVTLRCSPRSGDLSVYWYQQSLDQGLQFLIQYYNGEERAKGNILERFSAQQFPDLHSELNLSSLELGDSALYFCASSVAGGAQETQYFGPGTRLLVL.

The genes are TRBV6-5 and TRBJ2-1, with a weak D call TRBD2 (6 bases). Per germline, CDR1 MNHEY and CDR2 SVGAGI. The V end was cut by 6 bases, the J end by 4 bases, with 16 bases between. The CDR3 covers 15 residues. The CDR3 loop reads CASSETREIYNEQFF. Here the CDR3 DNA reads TGTGCCAGCAGCGAGACTAGGGAAATTTACAATGAGCAGTTCTTC.

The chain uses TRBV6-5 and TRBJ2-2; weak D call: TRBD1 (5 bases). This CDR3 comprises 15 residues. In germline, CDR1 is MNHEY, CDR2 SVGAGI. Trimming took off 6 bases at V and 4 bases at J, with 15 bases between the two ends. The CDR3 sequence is CASSPGRASTGELFF. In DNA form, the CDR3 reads TGTGCCAGCAGCCCCGGCAGGGCGTCCACCGGGGAGCTGTTTTTT.

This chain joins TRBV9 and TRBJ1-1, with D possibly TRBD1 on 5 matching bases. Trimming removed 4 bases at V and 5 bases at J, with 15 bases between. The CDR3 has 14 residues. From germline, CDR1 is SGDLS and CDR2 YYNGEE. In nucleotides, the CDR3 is TGTGCCAGCAGCACCAGGGACTGGGGGACTGAAGCTTTCTTT. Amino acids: CASSTRDWGTEAFF.

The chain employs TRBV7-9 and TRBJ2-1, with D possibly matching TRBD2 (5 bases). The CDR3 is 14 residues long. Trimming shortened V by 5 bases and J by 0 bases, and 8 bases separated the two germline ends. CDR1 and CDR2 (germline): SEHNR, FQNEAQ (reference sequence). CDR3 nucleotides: TGTGCCAGCAGCGTAACTAGCTCCTACAATGAGCAGTTCTTC. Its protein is CASSVTSSYNEQFF.

The CDR3 spells CASSNTGNTEAFF. The CDR3 bases are TGTGCCAGCAGTAATACAGGTAACACTGAAGCTTTCTTT. This rearrangement joins TRBV16 to TRBJ1-1, with a tentative D call TRBD1 (5 bases). In germline, CDR1 is KGHSY, CDR2 FQNENV. Trimming cost V 6 bases and J 2 bases, with 10 bases left between them. CDR3 length equals 13 residues.

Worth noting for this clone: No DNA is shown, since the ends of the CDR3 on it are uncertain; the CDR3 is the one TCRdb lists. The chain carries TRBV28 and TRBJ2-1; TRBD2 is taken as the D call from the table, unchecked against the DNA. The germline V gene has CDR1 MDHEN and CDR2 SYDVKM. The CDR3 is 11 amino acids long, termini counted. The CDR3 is CASSFLRQQFF.